Given below is one T cell receptor beta chain in context. The germline V and J ends were trimmed by 5 bases and 0 bases, with 11 bases remaining between them. The CDR3 is made up of 15 amino acids. Germline V lookup: CDR1 MGHRA, CDR2 YSYEKL. This specimen comes from a study of OX40 agonist ivuxolimab in advanced cancers. Study as a whole: Age averaged roughly 60 years (range roughly 23 to 85), and roughly 80% were male. Partial responses were observed in three patients, of whom one had hepatocellular carcinoma and two had cutaneous melanoma.

Generated by immunoSEQ multiplex PCR, the TCRdb table keeps only in-frame clones and is missing some. Counted here are under 90,000 clones, 90% to 95% occurring once; the ten biggest clones make up around an eighth. V usage is TRBV4-1 and J usage is TRBJ1-5; D call uncertain. The input for sequencing was CD4+ or CD8+ T cells sorted from blood, taken in a trial of the OX40 agonist ivuxolimab. The source of this sequence is an adult with an advanced solid tumor such as melanoma, head and neck, liver or kidney cancer. CDR3 sequence reads: CASSSVAASNQPQHF. DNA of the CDR3: TGCGCCAGCAGCTCAGTGGCAGCTAGCAATCAGCCCCAGCATTTT.